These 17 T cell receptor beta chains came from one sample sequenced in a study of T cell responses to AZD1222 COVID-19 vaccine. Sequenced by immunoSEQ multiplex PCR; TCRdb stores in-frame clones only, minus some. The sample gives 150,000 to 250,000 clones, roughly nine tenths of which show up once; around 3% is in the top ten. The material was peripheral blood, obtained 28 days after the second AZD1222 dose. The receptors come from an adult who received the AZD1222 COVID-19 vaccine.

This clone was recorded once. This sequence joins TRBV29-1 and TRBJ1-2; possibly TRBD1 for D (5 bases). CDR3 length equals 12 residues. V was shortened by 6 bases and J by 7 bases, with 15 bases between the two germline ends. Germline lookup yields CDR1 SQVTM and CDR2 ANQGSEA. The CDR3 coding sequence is TGCAGCGTCGACGGGGGAAATGGTGGCTACACCTTC. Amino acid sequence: CSVDGGNGGYTF.

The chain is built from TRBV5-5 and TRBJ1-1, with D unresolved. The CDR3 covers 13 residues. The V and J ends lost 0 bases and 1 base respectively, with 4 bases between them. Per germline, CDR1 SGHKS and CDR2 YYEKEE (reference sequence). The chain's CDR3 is CASSLDRNTEAFF. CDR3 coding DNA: TGTGCCAGCAGCTTGGACAGGAACACTGAAGCTTTCTTT.

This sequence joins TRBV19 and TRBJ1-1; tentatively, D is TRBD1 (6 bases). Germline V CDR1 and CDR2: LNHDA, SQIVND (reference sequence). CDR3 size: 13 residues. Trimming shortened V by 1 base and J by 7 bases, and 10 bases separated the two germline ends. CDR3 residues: CASSIVGTIEAFF. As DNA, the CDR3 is TGTGCCAGTAGTATAGTTGGGACAATTGAAGCTTTCTTT.

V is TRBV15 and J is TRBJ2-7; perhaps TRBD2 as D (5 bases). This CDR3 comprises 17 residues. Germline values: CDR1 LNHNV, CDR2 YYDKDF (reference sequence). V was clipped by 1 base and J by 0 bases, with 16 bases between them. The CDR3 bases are TGTGCCACCAGCAGAGTAAGAGGACTCGCGGTCTCCTACGAGCAGTACTTC. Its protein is CATSRVRGLAVSYEQYF.

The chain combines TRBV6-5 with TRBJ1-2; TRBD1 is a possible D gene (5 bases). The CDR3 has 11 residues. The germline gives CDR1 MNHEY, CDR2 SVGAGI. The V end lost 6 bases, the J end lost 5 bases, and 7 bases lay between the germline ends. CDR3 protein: CASRGVYGYTF. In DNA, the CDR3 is TGTGCCAGCAGGGGGGTTTATGGCTACACCTTC.

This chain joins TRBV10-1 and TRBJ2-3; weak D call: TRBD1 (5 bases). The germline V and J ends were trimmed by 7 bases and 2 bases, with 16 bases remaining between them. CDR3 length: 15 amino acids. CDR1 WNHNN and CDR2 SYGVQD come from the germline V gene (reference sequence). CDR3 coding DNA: TGCGCCAGCAATCAGGGCCAGACATACACAGATACGCAGTATTTT. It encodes CASNQGQTYTDTQYF.

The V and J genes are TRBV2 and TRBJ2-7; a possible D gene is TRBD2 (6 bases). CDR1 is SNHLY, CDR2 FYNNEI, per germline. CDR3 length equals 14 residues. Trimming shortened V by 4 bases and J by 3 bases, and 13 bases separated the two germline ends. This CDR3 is CASSVGLANYEQYF. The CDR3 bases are TGTGCCAGCAGTGTGGGTCTAGCGAACTACGAGCAGTACTTC.

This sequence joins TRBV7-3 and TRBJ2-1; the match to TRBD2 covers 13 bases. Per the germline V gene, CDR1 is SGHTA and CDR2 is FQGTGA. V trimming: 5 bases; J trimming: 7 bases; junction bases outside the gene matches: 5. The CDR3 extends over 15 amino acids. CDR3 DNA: TGTGCCAGCAGCCCACTAGCGGGAGGGTGGAATGAGCAGTTCTTC. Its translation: CASSPLAGGWNEQFF.

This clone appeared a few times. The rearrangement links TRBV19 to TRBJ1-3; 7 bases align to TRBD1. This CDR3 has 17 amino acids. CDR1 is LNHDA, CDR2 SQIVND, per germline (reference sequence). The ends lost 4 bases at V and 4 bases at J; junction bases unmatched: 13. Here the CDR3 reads CASSRGQSNSPGNTIYF. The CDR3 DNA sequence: TGTGCCAGTAGTAGGGGACAGTCGAATTCTCCCGGAAACACCATATATTTT.

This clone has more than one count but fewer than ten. CDR3: CASGLVRKGGVADTEAFF. In DNA form, the CDR3 reads TGTGCTAGTGGTTTGGTAAGGAAAGGGGGCGTAGCGGACACTGAAGCTTTCTTT. J is TRBJ1-1 and V is TRBV12-5, with 7 nucleotides matching TRBD1. The CDR3 sequence is 18 residues long. The germline gives CDR1 LGHNT, CDR2 FRNRAP. Unmatched junction bases numbered 13, after V lost 0 bases and J lost 3 bases.

CDR3 sequence: CASSLMETPYF. Written as DNA, the CDR3 is TGTGCCAGCAGTTTAATGGAGACACCCTACTTC. The chain carries TRBV28 and TRBJ2-7; no clear D gene. This CDR3 region has 11 residues. Trimming removed 2 bases from V and 13 bases from J, with 12 bases in between. CDR1 is MDHEN, CDR2 SYDVKM, per germline.

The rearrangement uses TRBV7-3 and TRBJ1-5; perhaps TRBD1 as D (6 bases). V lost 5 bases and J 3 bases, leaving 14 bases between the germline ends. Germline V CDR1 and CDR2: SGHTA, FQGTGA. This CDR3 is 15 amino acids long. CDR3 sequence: CASSPATGLNQPQHF. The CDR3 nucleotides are TGTGCCAGCAGCCCAGCCACAGGGCTCAATCAGCCCCAGCATTTT.

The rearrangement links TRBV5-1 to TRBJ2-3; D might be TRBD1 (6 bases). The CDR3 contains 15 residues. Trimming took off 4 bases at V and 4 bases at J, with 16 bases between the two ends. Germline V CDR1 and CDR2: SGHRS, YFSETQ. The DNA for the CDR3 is TGCGCCAGCAGCCAAGGGGGTCAGGGAGCAGATACGCAGTATTTT. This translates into CASSQGGQGADTQYF.

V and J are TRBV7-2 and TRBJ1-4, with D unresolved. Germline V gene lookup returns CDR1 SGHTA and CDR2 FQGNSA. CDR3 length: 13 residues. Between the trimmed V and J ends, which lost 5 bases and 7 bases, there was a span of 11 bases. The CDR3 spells CASSPRAGEKLFF. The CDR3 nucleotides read TGTGCCAGCAGCCCTAGGGCTGGTGAAAAACTGTTTTTT.

In nucleotides, the CDR3 is TGTGCCAGCAGCTCGGGGACTAGCGGTTACACCGGGGAGCTGTTTTTT. This encodes CASSSGTSGYTGELFF. The chain links TRBV7-2 to TRBJ2-2; TRBD2 agrees at 11 bases. The ends lost 4 bases at V and 3 bases at J; junction bases unmatched: 4. Germline loops: CDR1 SGHTA, CDR2 FQGNSA. The CDR3 length is 16 residues.

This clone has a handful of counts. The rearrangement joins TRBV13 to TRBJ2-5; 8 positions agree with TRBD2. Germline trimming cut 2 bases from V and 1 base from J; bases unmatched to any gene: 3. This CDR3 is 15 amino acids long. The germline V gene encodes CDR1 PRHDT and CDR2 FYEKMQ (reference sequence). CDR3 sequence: CASSLRTSSQETQYF. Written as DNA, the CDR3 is TGTGCCAGCAGCTTAAGGACTAGCAGCCAAGAGACCCAGTACTTC.

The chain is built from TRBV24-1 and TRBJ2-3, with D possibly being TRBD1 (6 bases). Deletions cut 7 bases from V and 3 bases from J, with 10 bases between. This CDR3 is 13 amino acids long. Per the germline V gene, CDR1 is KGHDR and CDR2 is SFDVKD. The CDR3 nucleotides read TGTGCCACCAGACAGGGCGGGACAGATACGCAGTATTTT. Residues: CATRQGGTDTQYF.